This TCR beta chain was recorded in a study of shared clonotypes between healthy human individuals. This CDR3 spans 11 amino acids. Trimming stripped 5 bases from V and 14 bases from J, with 12 bases between. The V gene's germline CDR1 is MDHEN and CDR2 SYDVKM. Here immunoSEQ multiplex PCR was the method, and the copy in TCRdb shows in-frame clones only, minus some. The profile shows 2 million to 3 million clones, just over 90% of them singletons. The receptor was derived from a man aged 18 to 29 in good health. The sample taken for sequencing was naive CD4+ T cells sorted from blood. Subset specified: CD45RA+ positively selected. The J gene is TRBJ1-4, the V gene TRBV28, with unresolved D. CDR3 nucleotide sequence: TGTGCCAGCAGTAACCCCCCCAACCTGTTTTTT. Encoded protein: CASSNPPNLFF.